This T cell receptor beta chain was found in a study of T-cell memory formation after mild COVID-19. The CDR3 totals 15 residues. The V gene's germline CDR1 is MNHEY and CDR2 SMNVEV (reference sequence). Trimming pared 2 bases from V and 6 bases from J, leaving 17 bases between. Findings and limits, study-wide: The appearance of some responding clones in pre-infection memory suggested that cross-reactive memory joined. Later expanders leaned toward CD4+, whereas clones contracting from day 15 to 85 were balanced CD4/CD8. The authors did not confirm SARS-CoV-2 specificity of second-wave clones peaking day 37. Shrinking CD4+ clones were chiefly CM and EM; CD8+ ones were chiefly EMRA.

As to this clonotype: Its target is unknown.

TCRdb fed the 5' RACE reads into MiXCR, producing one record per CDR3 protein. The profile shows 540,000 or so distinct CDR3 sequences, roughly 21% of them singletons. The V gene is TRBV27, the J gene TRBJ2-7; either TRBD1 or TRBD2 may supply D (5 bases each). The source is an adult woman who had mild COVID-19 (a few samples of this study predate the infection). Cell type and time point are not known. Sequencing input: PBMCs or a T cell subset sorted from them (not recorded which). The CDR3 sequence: CASSLVGEKGLEQYF. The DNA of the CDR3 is TGTGCCAGCAGTTTAGTGGGGGAAAAAGGCCTCGAGCAGTACTTC.